One sample yielded the 27 T cell receptor beta chains listed below, sequenced in a study of T-cell memory formation after mild COVID-19. MiXCR was run by TCRdb on the 5' RACE reads, yielding one entry per CDR3 protein. The sample lists some 120,000 distinct CDR3 sequences, around 15% seen once, with 4% to 6% in the top ten. The sample comprised PBMCs or a T cell subset sorted from them (not recorded which). Receptors were obtained from a man younger than 35 who had mild COVID-19 (a few samples of this study predate the infection). Cell type and time point are not known.

This clonotype was detected a few times. The rearrangement joins TRBV10-3 to TRBJ2-7; TRBD2 matches 11 bases. V gave up 3 bases and J gave up 6 bases; unmatched junction bases: 4. This CDR3 is built from 14 residues. Per the germline V gene, CDR1 is ENHRY and CDR2 is SYGVKD. The CDR3 nucleotides are TGTGCCATCAGTGAATTAGCGGGGGGGCTCGAGCAGTACTTC. Its protein product is CAISELAGGLEQYF.

CDR3 nucleotide sequence: TGCGCCAGCAGCCAAGGGCTCTCTTTGCAGTTTCTCGAGCAGTACTTC. This sequence encodes CASSQGLSLQFLEQYF. The J gene is TRBJ2-7, the V gene TRBV4-1; D unresolved. V dropped 1 base and J dropped 6 bases, with 19 bases sitting between them. Germline-derived CDR1 and CDR2 are MGHRA and YSYEKL. The CDR3 loop spans 16 amino acids.

The chain employs TRBV20-1 and TRBJ2-5; TRBD2 matches at 7 bases. CDR1 is DFQATT and CDR2 is SNEGSKA in the germline V gene (reference sequence). There are 14 residues in the CDR3. The junction had 6 bases not matched to a gene; V was cut back by 0 bases and J by 5 bases. CDR3 DNA sequence: TGCAGTGCTAGAGATCGGGCGGGGGTGGAGACCCAGTACTTC. It translates to CSARDRAGVETQYF.

This clonotype was seen many times. The gene calls are TRBV7-2 and TRBJ2-2; D call uncertain. The CDR3 loop spans 13 amino acids. V was pared by 2 bases and J by 7 bases, with 8 bases between. The germline CDR1 and CDR2 sequences are SGHTA and FQGNSA. CDR3 DNA: TGTGCCAGCAGCTTAAACCTAGGCGGGGAGCTGTTTTTT. Translated, it gives CASSLNLGGELFF.

The chain joins TRBV20-1 to TRBJ2-5; 8 bases fit TRBD1. V dropped 6 bases and J dropped 3; count of bases not matched to a gene: 6. The CDR3 contains 13 residues. Germline lookup yields CDR1 DFQATT and CDR2 SNEGSKA (reference sequence). CDR3 in DNA: TGCAGTGCGGTACCAGGGGGCAAAGAGACCCAGTACTTC. This codes for CSAVPGGKETQYF.

The genes are TRBV7-2 and TRBJ2-1; 9 nucleotides align to TRBD2. V was clipped by 5 bases and J by 8 bases; unmatched bases: 10. CDR1 SGHTA and CDR2 FQGNSA come from the germline V gene. The CDR3 totals 15 residues. This CDR3 is CASSLRGGAAYEQFF. In DNA, the CDR3 is TGTGCCAGCAGCCTGCGGGGGGGGGCCGCCTATGAGCAGTTCTTC.

The table lists this clonotype with a few counts. The genes are TRBV3-1 and TRBJ2-1; D is perhaps TRBD2 (5 bases). V gave up 1 base and J gave up 12 bases, with 10 bases separating them. The germline V gene has CDR1 LGHDT and CDR2 YNNKEL (reference sequence). The CDR3 contains 12 residues. As DNA, the CDR3 is TGTGCCAGCAGCCAAGTCCCGGGGTCGCAGTTCTTC. This translates into CASSQVPGSQFF.

The chain combines TRBV12-3 or TRBV12-4 with TRBJ2-1; D call uncertain. V gave up 3 bases and J gave up 5 bases, with 5 bases separating them. The CDR3 covers 12 residues. The CDR3 DNA is TGTGCCAGCAGTTTGAACCACAATGAGCAGTTCTTC. As protein: CASSLNHNEQFF.

The CDR3 nucleotides read TGCGCCAGCAGCGCCGACAGACCCCTCGCCTACGAGCAGTACGTC. Amino acid sequence: CASSADRPLAYEQYV. The J gene is TRBJ2-7, the V gene TRBV5-1, with a tentative D call TRBD1 (5 bases). CDR3 length: 15 amino acids. Trimming removed 4 bases at V and 2 bases at J, with 16 bases between. Per germline, CDR1 SGHRS and CDR2 YFSETQ.

The gene calls are TRBV19 and TRBJ1-1; D not certain. V lost 3 bases, J lost 1 base, and 9 bases lay in between. There are 14 residues in the CDR3. The germline CDR1 and CDR2 sequences are LNHDA and SQIVND (reference sequence). DNA for the CDR3: TGTGCCAGTAGTATTATCGGCGGGAACACTGAAGCTTTCTTT. Translation gives CASSIIGGNTEAFF.

The gene calls are TRBV6-5 and TRBJ1-1; D uncertain. CDR1 is MNHEY and CDR2 is SVGAGI in the germline V gene. Trimming removed 0 bases at V and 0 bases at J, with 8 bases between. This CDR3 contains 15 residues. The CDR3 sequence is CASSYSLRMNTEAFF. CDR3 in DNA: TGTGCCAGCAGTTACTCCCTTAGGATGAACACTGAAGCTTTCTTT.

This clonotype has more than one count but fewer than ten. This chain uses TRBV7-2 with TRBJ2-1, with 12 positions matching TRBD2. CDR1 is SGHTA and CDR2 is FQGNSA in the germline V gene. There are 14 residues in the CDR3. Trimming at V came to 5 bases and at J to 8 bases, leaving 4 bases not matched to a gene. The CDR3 nucleotides are TGTGCCAGCAGCCCAGGACTAGCGGGGTATGAGCAGTTCTTC. Translating gives CASSPGLAGYEQFF.

The gene calls are TRBV12-3 or TRBV12-4 and TRBJ1-2, with unresolved D. The CDR3 is 12 amino acids. Trimming pared 6 bases from V and 5 bases from J, leaving 10 bases between. The CDR3 reads CASSLDWYGYTF. The CDR3 DNA reads as TGTGCCAGCAGCCTCGACTGGTATGGCTACACCTTC.

This clonotype was detected only a few times. The V and J genes are TRBV6-6 and TRBJ1-1, with D unclear. V was pared by 6 bases and J by 5 bases, with 10 bases between. The CDR3 has 12 residues. CDR1 is MNHNY and CDR2 is SVGAGI in the germline V gene (reference sequence). The CDR3 is CASSPPITEAFF. CDR3 coding DNA: TGTGCCAGCAGCCCACCCATAACTGAAGCTTTCTTT.

This clonotype has only a few counts. This chain uses TRBV4-3 with TRBJ2-3; 9 bases match TRBD1. Germline V gene lookup returns CDR1 LGHNA and CDR2 YSLEER. V was pared by 1 base and J by 4 bases, with 6 bases of the junction left unmatched. The CDR3 loop spans 16 amino acids. The CDR3 spells CASSQGTGALPDTQYF. DNA of the CDR3: TGCGCCAGCAGCCAAGGGACAGGGGCCCTCCCAGATACGCAGTATTTT.

There are many counts of this clonotype. The chain employs TRBV28 and TRBJ2-1; no clear D. Germline CDR1 is MDHEN and CDR2 is SYDVKM. The V and J ends lost 10 bases and 12 bases respectively, with 13 bases between them. The CDR3 sequence is 10 residues long. For the CDR3, the DNA is TGTGCCACCTCCCGGGTGGGGCAGTTCTTC. It specifies CATSRVGQFF.

This clonotype was seen a single time. This chain joins TRBV20-1 and TRBJ1-1; tentative D call: TRBD1 (5 bases). Germline V gene sequence: CDR1 DFQATT, CDR2 SNEGSKA (reference sequence). The ends were cut back, 5 bases at V and 7 bases at J, with 17 bases in the middle. The CDR3 is 13 residues long. Here the CDR3 reads CSARSPGPGEAFF. The DNA for the CDR3 is TGCAGTGCTCGAAGTCCAGGGCCCGGTGAAGCTTTCTTT.

The V gene is TRBV30, the J gene TRBJ2-1; 14 bases are a match to TRBD2. The CDR3 contains 15 residues. Per the germline V gene, CDR1 is GTSNPN and CDR2 is SVGIG (reference sequence). The V and J ends lost 2 bases and 7 bases, in that order; junction bases with no gene match: 4. The CDR3 DNA follows: TGTGCCTGGAGTTCCGGACTAGCGGGGGGAAATGAGCAGTTCTTC. This encodes CAWSSGLAGGNEQFF.

This clonotype was seen a handful of times. The chain joins TRBV15 to TRBJ1-4; 7 positions agree with TRBD1. CDR3 length: 17 amino acids. Per germline, CDR1 LNHNV and CDR2 YYDKDF (reference sequence). The J segment lost 0 bases and the V segment lost 5 bases, leaving 9 bases of the junction unmatched. CDR3 sequence: CATSLSTGIATNEKLFF. CDR3 coding DNA: TGTGCCACCAGCCTCTCGACAGGGATAGCAACTAATGAAAAACTGTTTTTT.

V gene TRBV5-1 combines with J gene TRBJ2-3, with 10 bases fitting TRBD1. V was clipped by 8 bases and J by 4 bases; unmatched bases: 1. The V gene's germline CDR1 is SGHRS and CDR2 YFSETQ. This CDR3 comprises 12 residues. The CDR3 sequence is CASGQGADTQYF. CDR3 bases: TGCGCCAGTGGACAGGGGGCAGATACGCAGTATTTT.

The gene calls are TRBV6-1 and TRBJ2-5; D is perhaps TRBD2 (5 bases). Germline CDR1 and CDR2: MNHNS and SASEGT. The CDR3 totals 16 residues. V lost 2 bases, J lost 4 bases, and 17 bases lay in between. CDR3 nucleotide sequence: TGTGCCAGCAGTGAAACCACTGCGGGTGGAGGAGAGACCCAGTACTTC. Translated, it gives CASSETTAGGGETQYF.

This clonotype occurred a few times. This chain uses TRBV4-2 with TRBJ1-2, with D hard to call. The V gene's germline CDR1 is LGHNA and CDR2 YNFKEQ. Trimming removed 1 base from V and 1 base from J, with 13 bases in between. The CDR3 contains 16 residues. The CDR3: CASSQVTGLGNYGYTF. In nucleotides, the CDR3 is TGTGCCAGCAGCCAAGTGACTGGTTTGGGTAACTATGGCTACACCTTC.

There are many counts of this clonotype. The rearrangement joins TRBV7-2 to TRBJ1-2, with unresolved D. The CDR3 totals 14 residues. V lost 2 bases, J lost 2 bases, and 9 bases lay in between. Germline lookup yields CDR1 SGHTA and CDR2 FQGNSA. The CDR3 is CASSLLLGNYGYTF. CDR3 nucleotide sequence: TGTGCCAGCAGCTTATTGTTGGGGAACTATGGCTACACCTTC.

This clonotype was counted between two and nine times. The J gene is TRBJ1-5, the V gene TRBV28, with D unclear. The CDR3 covers 12 residues. V gave up 2 bases and J gave up 6 bases, with 5 bases separating them. From germline, CDR1 is MDHEN and CDR2 SYDVKM. The CDR3 region has the DNA TGTGCCAGCAGTTTAGAGGTTCAGCCCCAGCATTTT. Its protein is CASSLEVQPQHF.

V gene TRBV10-3 combines with J gene TRBJ2-2; 11 positions agree with TRBD1. CDR3 length equals 15 residues. Per germline, CDR1 ENHRY and CDR2 SYGVKD. V lost 7 bases, J lost 4 bases, and 5 bases stayed unmatched. As DNA, the CDR3 is TGTGCCATCACCGGAGGGACAGGGGGCACCGGGGAGCTGTTTTTT. This codes for CAITGGTGGTGELFF.

The chain is built from TRBV14 and TRBJ1-2; unclear D gene. Germline CDR1 reads SGHDN; CDR2 reads FVKESK. CDR3 length: 15 residues. V gave up 1 base and J gave up 4 bases, with 13 bases separating them. The CDR3 spells CASSQAHNSPYGYTF. The DNA for the CDR3 is TGTGCCAGCAGCCAAGCGCACAATAGTCCCTATGGCTACACCTTC.

In this sample, this clonotype turned up a few times. This sequence joins TRBV24-1 and TRBJ1-4, with 7 bases lining up with TRBD1. Germline V gene sequence: CDR1 KGHDR, CDR2 SFDVKD. The trim removed 3 bases at V and 0 bases at J, leaving 0 bases unmatched. The CDR3 has 15 amino acids. The CDR3 reads CATSDGTATNEKLFF. The CDR3 bases are TGTGCCACCAGTGATGGGACAGCAACTAATGAAAAACTGTTTTTT.